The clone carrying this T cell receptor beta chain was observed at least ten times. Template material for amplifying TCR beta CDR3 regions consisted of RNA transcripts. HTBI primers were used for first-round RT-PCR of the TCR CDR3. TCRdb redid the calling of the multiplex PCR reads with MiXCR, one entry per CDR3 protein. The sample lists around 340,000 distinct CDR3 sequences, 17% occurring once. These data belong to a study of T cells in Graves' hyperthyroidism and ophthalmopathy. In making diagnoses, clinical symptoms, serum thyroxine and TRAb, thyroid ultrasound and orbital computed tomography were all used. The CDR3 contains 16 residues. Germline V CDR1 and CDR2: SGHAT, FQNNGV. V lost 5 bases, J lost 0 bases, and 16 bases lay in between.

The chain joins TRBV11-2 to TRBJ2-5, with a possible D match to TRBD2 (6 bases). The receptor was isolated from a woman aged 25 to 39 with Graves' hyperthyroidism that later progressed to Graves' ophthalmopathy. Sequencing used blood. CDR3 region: CASSPSGAPYQETQYF. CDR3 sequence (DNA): TGTGCCAGCAGCCCCTCGGGAGCGCCGTACCAAGAGACCCAGTACTTC.